The 22 T cell receptor beta chains listed next were all sequenced from one sample in a study of T cells in Graves' hyperthyroidism and ophthalmopathy. RNA transcripts served as the template for amplifying TCR beta CDR3 regions. The HTBI primer set drove a first-round RT-PCR of the TCR CDR3. TCRdb re-called the multiplex PCR reads with MiXCR, one entry per CDR3 protein. The table includes 550,000 to 650,000 distinct CDR3 sequences, over 11% detected once. The sample comprised blood. These receptors were taken from a woman aged 25 to 45 with Graves' hyperthyroidism that later progressed to Graves' ophthalmopathy.

Turning to this clonotype: A much larger clone sits a single nucleotide away, making a read error possible. V and J are TRBV27 and TRBJ1-5; no firm D call. Germline V gene sequence: CDR1 MNHEY, CDR2 SMNVEV (reference sequence). The CDR3 totals 17 residues. Trimming stripped 5 bases from V and 0 bases from J, with 17 bases between. The CDR3 reads CASSEPSDGDSNQPQHF. Here the CDR3 DNA reads TGTGCCAGCAGTGAACCGTCGGACGGGGATAGCAATCAGCCCCAGCATTTT.

This clonotype was counted a few times. One base away lies a much larger clone, so this may be a sequencing read error. CDR3 sequence: CAMANGNYEQYF. The CDR3, as DNA: TGTGCCATGGCGAACGGAAACTACGAGCAGTACTTC. The chain carries TRBV2 and TRBJ2-7; D uncertain. CDR3 length: 12 residues. Germline V gene lookup returns CDR1 SNHLY and CDR2 FYNNEI. V lost 10 bases and J 3 bases, leaving 13 bases between the germline ends.

The table lists this clonotype with many counts. The chain employs TRBV10-3 and TRBJ1-3, with 9 bases that match TRBD1. V shed 1 base, J shed 0 bases, and the junction held 7 bases outside the gene matches. The CDR3 has 18 residues. The germline gives CDR1 ENHRY, CDR2 SYGVKD. Here the CDR3 DNA reads TGTGCCATCAGTGAGTTCCCCGGGACAGGGCGCTCTGGAAACACCATATATTTT. It specifies CAISEFPGTGRSGNTIYF.

The chain is built from TRBV5-1 and TRBJ2-2; 8 positions match TRBD1. Germline values: CDR1 SGHRS, CDR2 YFSETQ. The CDR3 totals 15 residues. Losses at the gene ends were 4 bases for V and 6 bases for J; bases not matched to a gene: 8. The CDR3 nucleotides are TGCGCCAGCAGCCCGGACAGGGTTTTCGCCGGGGAGCTGTTTTTT. Its protein product is CASSPDRVFAGELFF.

This clonotype has a count of ten or more. The chain recombines TRBV7-2 with TRBJ1-1, with 7 bases identical to TRBD1. Looked up from germline, CDR1 is SGHTA and CDR2 is FQGNSA. J was trimmed by 4 bases and V by 5 bases; bases with no gene match: 7. The CDR3 covers 14 residues. The CDR3 region is CASSLTGERTEAFF. CDR3 nucleotides: TGTGCCAGCAGCCTTACAGGGGAACGCACTGAAGCTTTCTTT.

This clonotype has a count of ten or more. The genes are TRBV11-2 and TRBJ1-1; 7 bases align to TRBD1. Germline CDR1 SGHAT, CDR2 FQNNGV. The ends lost 3 bases at V and 0 bases at J; junction bases unmatched: 10. The CDR3 is made up of 17 amino acids. CDR3 sequence: CASSFGGTAVMNTEAFF. Written as DNA, the CDR3 is TGTGCCAGCAGCTTTGGGGGGACAGCAGTAATGAACACTGAAGCTTTCTTT.

This clonotype was observed a handful of times. V usage is TRBV18 and J usage is TRBJ1-1; D gene uncertain. There are 14 residues in the CDR3. The ends were cut back, 6 bases at V and 1 base at J, with 12 bases in the middle. Germline CDR1 reads KGHSH; CDR2 reads LQKENI. The CDR3 bases are TGTGCCAGCTCCCCCAACCTTCAGAACACTGAAGCTTTCTTT. Its protein is CASSPNLQNTEAFF.

Comment on this clonotype: This may be a read error: a much more frequent sequence differs by one nucleotide. This rearrangement joins TRBV14 to TRBJ2-1; no clear D gene. From germline, CDR1 is SGHDN and CDR2 FVKESK. Trimming stripped 2 bases from V and 4 bases from J, with 9 bases between. CDR3 size: 14 residues. This chain's CDR3 is CASSQYTEYNEQFF. The CDR3 DNA follows: TGTGCCAGCAGCCAATATACAGAGTACAATGAGCAGTTCTTC.

This clonotype was seen only once. The chain links TRBV30 to TRBJ2-5; maybe TRBD1 (5 bases). The CDR3 extends over 15 amino acids. Between the trimmed V and J ends, which lost 1 base and 1 base, there was a span of 13 bases. Per the germline V gene, CDR1 is GTSNPN and CDR2 is SVGIG (reference sequence). The CDR3 DNA reads TGTGCCTGGAGTGGCCGACAGCCAGGCCAAGAGACCCAGTACTTC. Its protein product is CAWSGRQPGQETQYF. The variable domain in full, completed from reference TRBV30 and TRBJ2-5, reads SQTIHQWPATLVQPVGSPLSLECTVEGTSNPNLYWYRQAAGRGLQLLFYSVGIGQISSEVPQNLSASRPQDRQFILSSKKLLLSDSGFYLCAWSGRQPGQETQYFGPGTRLLVL.

This clonotype was recorded at least ten times. The chain is built from TRBV20-1 and TRBJ2-2; no clear D gene. Germline V lookup: CDR1 DFQATT, CDR2 SNEGSKA (reference sequence). Deletions cut 1 base from V and 1 base from J, with 7 bases between. The CDR3 runs to 14 residues. The DNA for the CDR3 is TGCAGTGCTAGAGGACGACAGAACACCGGGGAGCTGTTTTTT. Translated, it gives CSARGRQNTGELFF.

This clonotype was seen ten or more times. The V and J genes are TRBV30 and TRBJ2-3, with TRBD2 matching over 10 bases. V lost 2 bases and J lost 5; bases outside the gene matches: 7. Germline V gene lookup returns CDR1 GTSNPN and CDR2 SVGIG (reference sequence). The CDR3 contains 15 residues. This CDR3 reads CAWSPIAGGGDTQYF. The CDR3 coding sequence is TGTGCCTGGAGTCCAATAGCGGGAGGCGGAGATACGCAGTATTTT. Together with reference TRBV30 and TRBJ2-3, the CDR3 gives the full variable domain: SQTIHQWPATLVQPVGSPLSLECTVEGTSNPNLYWYRQAAGRGLQLLFYSVGIGQISSEVPQNLSASRPQDRQFILSSKKLLLSDSGFYLCAWSPIAGGGDTQYFGPGTRLTVL.

In this sample, this clonotype turned up many times. The chain is built from TRBV24-1 and TRBJ2-1, with D uncertain. The germline gives CDR1 KGHDR, CDR2 SFDVKD. The CDR3 extends over 13 amino acids. V was shortened by 2 bases and J by 3 bases, with 4 bases between the two germline ends. CDR3 amino acids: CATSDSYYNEQFF. The DNA of the CDR3 is TGTGCCACCAGTGATTCCTACTACAATGAGCAGTTCTTC.

This clonotype was counted ten times or more. The rearrangement links TRBV6-1 to TRBJ2-5; 10 bases fit TRBD2. With V trimmed by 6 bases and J by 4 bases, 8 bases remained unmatched. This CDR3 comprises 15 residues. In germline, CDR1 is MNHNS, CDR2 SASEGT. CDR3 amino acids: CASRTSGSPTETQYF. The CDR3 DNA reads as TGTGCCAGCAGGACTAGCGGGTCCCCTACAGAGACCCAGTACTTC.

This clonotype was counted ten times or more. This chain joins TRBV12-3 or TRBV12-4 and TRBJ1-1, with 7 bases matching TRBD1. This CDR3 is 15 amino acids long. Germline trimming cut 7 bases from V and 3 bases from J; bases unmatched to any gene: 11. This CDR3 is CASIPETGLYTEAFF. The CDR3 DNA is TGTGCCAGCATACCCGAGACAGGGTTGTACACTGAAGCTTTCTTT.

Comments on this clonotype: The CDR3 ends on some other residue instead of the conserved phenylalanine or tryptophan, so this is likely a read error. This chain joins TRBV20-1 and TRBJ1-3; D uncertain. The CDR3 runs to 13 residues. Germline CDR1 and CDR2: DFQATT and SNEGSKA (reference sequence). With 6 bases removed from V and 0 bases from J, the gap between germline ends came to 9 bases. CDR3 protein: CSAPTASGNTIYS. Here the CDR3 DNA reads TGCAGTGCGCCTACAGCCTCTGGAAACACCATATATTCT.

This clonotype was observed at least ten times. The gene calls are TRBV6-1 and TRBJ1-4, with 8 bases identical to TRBD1. The CDR3 is 15 residues long. V dropped 2 bases and J dropped 8; count of bases not matched to a gene: 7. Germline V CDR1 and CDR2: MNHNS, SASEGT. The CDR3 reads CASSELGQVREKLFF. In DNA, the CDR3 is TGTGCCAGCAGTGAATTGGGACAGGTCAGAGAAAAACTGTTTTTT.

This clonotype was seen only a few times. The genes are TRBV27 and TRBJ1-1; 7 bases align to TRBD1. The CDR3 length is 13 residues. Germline V lookup: CDR1 MNHEY, CDR2 SMNVEV (reference sequence). V shed 5 bases, J shed 8 bases, and the junction held 8 bases outside the gene matches. CDR3 amino acids: CASSRDSAFEAFF. CDR3 DNA: TGTGCCAGCAGTCGGGACAGCGCCTTCGAAGCTTTCTTT.

At least ten counts were recorded for this clonotype. The V call is TRBV24-1, the J call TRBJ2-3, with D possibly called TRBD1 or TRBD2 (5 bases each). Per germline, CDR1 KGHDR and CDR2 SFDVKD. The length of the CDR3 is 13 residues. V lost 3 bases and J lost 3, with 6 bases in between. CDR3 DNA: TGTGCCACCAGTGATGGGGGAACAGATACGCAGTATTTT. This encodes CATSDGGTDTQYF.

This clonotype has just one count. A much larger clonotype is one base distant, so this may be a read error. V is TRBV24-1 and J is TRBJ1-1, with D hard to call. The CDR3 totals 13 residues. Germline V gives CDR1 KGHDR, CDR2 SFDVKD. CDR3 amino acids: CDTSDLFDTEAFF. CDR3 in DNA: TGTGACACCAGTGATTTGTTCGACACTGAAGCTTTCTTT.

Of note for this clonotype: This may come from a read error, since a much larger clone is one base off. The V gene is TRBV7-9, the J gene TRBJ2-1; TRBD2 aligns across 8 bases. Germline V gene sequence: CDR1 SEHNR, CDR2 FQNEAQ (reference sequence). Trimming took 6 bases from V and 4 from J; bases not matched to a gene: 8. CDR3 length: 15 amino acids. In nucleotides, the CDR3 is TGTGCCAGCAGTCTTCATAGCGGGAATTACAATGAGCAGTTCTTC. Amino acid sequence: CASSLHSGNYNEQFF.

A few counts support this clonotype. The gene calls are TRBV7-6 and TRBJ2-7; D gene ambiguous. This CDR3 is 16 amino acids long. Germline-derived CDR1 and CDR2 are SGHVS and FNYEAQ. Trimming stripped 3 bases from V and 0 bases from J, with 15 bases between. The CDR3 region has the DNA TGTGCCAGCAGCTTGGATCGCGGTCCCAGCTCCTACGAGCAGTACTTC. Protein product: CASSLDRGPSSYEQYF.

This clonotype was counted at least ten times. The V call is TRBV27, the J call TRBJ1-2; the D is unclear. Germline V gene data show CDR1 as MNHEY and CDR2 as SMNVEV (reference sequence). V shed 5 bases and J shed 8 bases, with 15 bases lying between them. The CDR3 has 13 amino acids. The CDR3 region has the DNA TGTGCCAGCAGTAAAGGCCCAGCGTCAGGCTACACCTTC. Translation gives CASSKGPASGYTF.